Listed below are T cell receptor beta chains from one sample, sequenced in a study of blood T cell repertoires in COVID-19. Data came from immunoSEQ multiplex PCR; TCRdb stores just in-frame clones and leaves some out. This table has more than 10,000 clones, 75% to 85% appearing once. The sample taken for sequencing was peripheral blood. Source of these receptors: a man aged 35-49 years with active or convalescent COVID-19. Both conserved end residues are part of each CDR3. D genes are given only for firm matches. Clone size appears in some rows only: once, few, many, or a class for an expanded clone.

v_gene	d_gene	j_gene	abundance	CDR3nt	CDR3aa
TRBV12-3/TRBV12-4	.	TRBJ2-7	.	TGTGCCAGCAGGTCGGGGTCCTACGAGCAGTACTTC	CASRSGSYEQYF
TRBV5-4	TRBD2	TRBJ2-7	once	TGTGCCAGCAGCTTGGACAGGAGCGGGGACTACGAGCAGTACTTC	CASSLDRSGDYEQYF
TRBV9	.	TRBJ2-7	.	TGTGCCAGCAGCCCAGTGGGGGGTAAACCCTACGAGCAGTACTTC	CASSPVGGKPYEQYF
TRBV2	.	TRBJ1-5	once	TGTGCCAGCAATCAACAGGGTGGAGATCAGCCCCAGCATTTT	CASNQQGGDQPQHF
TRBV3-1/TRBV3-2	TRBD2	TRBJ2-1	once	TGTGCCAGCAGCCGTCAACAGACTAGCGGTCCCTACAATGAGCAGTTCTTC	CASSRQQTSGPYNEQFF
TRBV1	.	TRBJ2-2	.	TGCACCAGCAGCGATGGGCTAGCGTCGGAATGGGACACCGGGGAGCTGTTTTTT	CTSSDGLASEWDTGELFF
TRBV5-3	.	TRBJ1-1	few	TGTGCCAGAAGCTACGGGTTGGAAGCTTTCTTT	CARSYGLEAFF
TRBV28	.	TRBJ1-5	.	TGTGCCAGCACCAGAGGGCAGCCCCAGCATTTT	CASTRGQPQHF
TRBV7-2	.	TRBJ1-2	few	TGTGCCAGCAGCTTTGTGGGGAGAGACTACACCTTC	CASSFVGRDYTF
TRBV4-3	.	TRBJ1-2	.	TGCGCCAGCAGCCAAGAATCCAGGGGTGGAGGCTACACCTTC	CASSQESRGGGYTF
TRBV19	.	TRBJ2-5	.	TGTGCCAGTAGTGGGGCAGGGAGGGAGACCCAGTACTTC	CASSGAGRETQYF
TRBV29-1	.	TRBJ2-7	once	TGCAGCACGAAGACAGGCAGGGACCCCATCTACGAGCAGTACTTC	CSTKTGRDPIYEQYF
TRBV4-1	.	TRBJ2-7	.	TGCGCCAGCAGCCAGGGCTCCTCCTACGAGCAGTACTTC	CASSQGSSYEQYF
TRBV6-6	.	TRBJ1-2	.	TGTGCCAGCAGTTCTCTCGGGGGGCCCTCTTACTATGGCTACACCTTC	CASSSLGGPSYYGYTF
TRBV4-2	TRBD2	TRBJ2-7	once	TGTGCCAGCAGCCAAAAATTTTCAGGACTAGCGGGAGGAGGGAGCTCCTACGAGCAGTACTTC	CASSQKFSGLAGGGSSYEQYF
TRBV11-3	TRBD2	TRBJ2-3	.	TGTGCCAGCAGCAAGGGACTAGCGGGCGGGCCCCGTTTCGCAGATACGCAGTATTTT	CASSKGLAGGPRFADTQYF
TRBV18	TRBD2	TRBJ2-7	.	TGTGCCAGCTCACCGGGGGGGAGCGGGTCCGCCGAGCAGTACTTC	CASSPGGSGSAEQYF
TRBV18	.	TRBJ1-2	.	TGTGCCAGCTCACCGACGACATGGGGCGTGGGAGGCTACACCTTC	CASSPTTWGVGGYTF
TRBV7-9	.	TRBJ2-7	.	TGTGCCAGCAGCCGGACTAATGAGGGACGGGGATTACGGCACTACGAGCAGTACTTC	CASSRTNEGRGLRHYEQYF
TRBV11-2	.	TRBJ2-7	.	TGTGCCAGCAGCTTAGATCAGGGCTACGAGCAGTACTTC	CASSLDQGYEQYF
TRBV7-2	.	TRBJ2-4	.	TGTGCCAGCAGCATTAGGGGGGGCAAAAACATTCAGTACTTC	CASSIRGGKNIQYF
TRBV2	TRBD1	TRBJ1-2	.	TGTGCCAGTTCAGGGGGTAGCTATGGCTACACCTTC	CASSGGSYGYTF
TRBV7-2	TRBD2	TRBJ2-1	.	TGTGCCAGCAGCTTAGGACTAGCGGGGGGCCAGGGTGAGCAGTTCTTC	CASSLGLAGGQGEQFF
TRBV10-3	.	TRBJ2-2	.	TGTGCCACAAGATGGGGCGACACCGGGGAGCTGTTTTTT	CATRWGDTGELFF
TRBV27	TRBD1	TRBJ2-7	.	TGTGCCAGCAGTCTAGGGACAGGGGGCGAGCAGTACTTC	CASSLGTGGEQYF
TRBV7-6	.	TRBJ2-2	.	TGTGCCAGCAGCCACGGGACCGGGGAGCTGTTTTTT	CASSHGTGELFF
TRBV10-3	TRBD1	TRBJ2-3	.	TGTGCCATCAGTCCCCTAGGGGTTGACAGGGGGGCCACAGATACGCAGTATTTT	CAISPLGVDRGATDTQYF
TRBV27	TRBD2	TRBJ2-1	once	TGTGCCAGCAGTGAACTAGCGGGAGGTAGCTCCTACAATGAGCAGTTCTTC	CASSELAGGSSYNEQFF
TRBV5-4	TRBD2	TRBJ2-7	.	TGTGCCAGCAGCCCAGGGACTAGCGGAACCTACGAGCAGTACTTC	CASSPGTSGTYEQYF
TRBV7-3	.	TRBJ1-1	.	TGTGCCAGCAGCTTATCCCAGACAGTTAGAACTGAAGCTTTCTTT	CASSLSQTVRTEAFF
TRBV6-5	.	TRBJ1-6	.	TGTGCCAGCAGAGGGGGGGGCGTCAATTCACCCCTCCACTTT	CASRGGGVNSPLHF
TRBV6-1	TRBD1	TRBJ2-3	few	TGTGCCAGCAGTGAAGCGCTCGGCAGGGGGTATTCCACAGATACGCAGTATTTT	CASSEALGRGYSTDTQYF
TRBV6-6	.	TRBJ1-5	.	TGTGCCAGCAGTTCGCTATTGTCGAGCAATCAGCCCCAGCATTTT	CASSSLLSSNQPQHF
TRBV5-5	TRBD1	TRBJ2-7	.	TGTGCCAGCAGCTTGACCGGACAGGGGATAAAGCAGTACTTC	CASSLTGQGIKQYF
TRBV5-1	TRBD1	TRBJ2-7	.	TGCGCCAGCAGCTCCGGACAGGGCCCATACGAGCAGTACTTC	CASSSGQGPYEQYF
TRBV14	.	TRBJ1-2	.	TGTGCCAGCAGCCGGACTGATAACTATGGCTACACCTTC	CASSRTDNYGYTF
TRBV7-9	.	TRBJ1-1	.	TGTGCCAGCAGCTTCGCCGGCCGGGTTGAAGCTTTCTTT	CASSFAGRVEAFF
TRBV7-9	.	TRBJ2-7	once	TGTGCCAGCAGCTCCTCCAGGGCGAGCTCCTACGAGCAGTACTTC	CASSSSRASSYEQYF
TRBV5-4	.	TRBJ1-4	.	TGTGCCAGCAGCTTTGGGGGCGGGGGTAGATATGAAAAACTGTTTTTT	CASSFGGGGRYEKLFF
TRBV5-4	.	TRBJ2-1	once	TGTGCCAGCAGTACCGACAGTTACAATGAGCAGTTCTTC	CASSTDSYNEQFF
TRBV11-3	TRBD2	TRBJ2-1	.	TGTGCCAGCAGCTTAGGCGGGGGATTTAACAATGAGCAGTTCTTC	CASSLGGGFNNEQFF